This T cell receptor (beta chain) is drawn from a study of blood T cell repertoires in COVID-19. Across the whole study: From the United States, Italy and Spain came samples of acute and convalescent COVID-19. Sample material is recorded as cDNA or gDNA derived from T cells, B-cell-depleted T cells, or PBMCs.

Original data processing: Reference gene primer amplification in the assay estimated nucleated cell counts. Produced via immunoSEQ multiplex PCR; TCRdb's table is partial and in-frame only. V, J and clone size derive from that table, while D and trimming were established from the DNA sequence. The sample lists 100,000 to 150,000 clones; around 77% were seen once. The V gene's germline CDR1 is SGHNT and CDR2 YYREEE (reference sequence). Trimming removed 1 base at V and 0 bases at J, with 7 bases between. This CDR3 has 14 amino acids. The V and J genes are TRBV5-4 and TRBJ2-5, with no clear D. The sequencing sample was made of peripheral blood. The sequence was obtained from a human donor in a cohort sampled during active COVID-19. The CDR3 sequence is CASSLHYNQETQYF. The CDR3 region has the DNA TGTGCCAGCAGCTTGCACTACAACCAAGAGACCCAGTACTTC.